This T cell receptor (beta chain) was captured by sequencing in a study of cytomegalovirus exposure and HLA in healthy donors. PCR amplification relied on 60 Vbeta primers (plus 13 Jbeta primers). Method: immunoSEQ multiplex PCR; TCRdb's copy keeps in-frame clones and lacks some. The table includes about 200,000 clones, 80% to 90% detected once. General study findings and limits: The dataset shows that most TCR sequences were rare, while some public TCRs occurred in many donors.

This clone was counted once. Its specificity is unknown. This sample also contains other DNA sequences that code for the same CDR3. The CDR3 has 15 amino acids. V trimming: 5 bases; J trimming: 6 bases; junction bases outside the gene matches: 4. Germline V lookup: CDR1 SGHTA, CDR2 FQGNSA. Sequencing used PBMCs. This chain connects TRBV7-2 to TRBJ2-2; 12 bases are a match to TRBD2. This TCR came from a woman under 40 in good health and CMV-seronegative. This chain's CDR3 is CASSLGLAGSGELFF. DNA for the CDR3: TGTGCCAGCAGCCTGGGACTAGCGGGTTCCGGGGAGCTGTTTTTT.